The 28 T cell receptor beta chains below were found in one sample sequenced in a study of CD4 T cells in relation to SARS-CoV-2 and coronaviruses. This table comes from immunoSEQ multiplex PCR, and its TCRdb copy is limited to in-frame clones, with some not included. The table has roughly 23,000 clones, around 74% seen once. Before the COVID-19 pandemic, during about 2011-2019, CD4+ T cells were taken from unexposed donors. Isolation of CD4+ T cells took place after approximately eleven days in culture. These receptors have no identified antigens. Sequencing was carried out using CD4+ T cells from PBMCs, cultured in vitro. The source of these receptors is a human donor in good health.

V usage is TRBV15 and J usage is TRBJ2-7, with D perhaps matching TRBD1 (6 bases). The germline V gene encodes CDR1 LNHNV and CDR2 YYDKDF (reference sequence). The CDR3 has 16 amino acids. V shed 0 bases and J shed 0 bases, with 12 bases lying between them. The chain's CDR3 is CATSRDSGHLSYEQYF. The DNA for the CDR3 is TGTGCCACCAGCAGAGATTCGGGACACCTCTCCTACGAGCAGTACTTC.

V is TRBV10-3 and J is TRBJ2-7, with D possibly being TRBD1 or TRBD2 (5 bases each). Per germline, CDR1 ENHRY and CDR2 SYGVKD. This CDR3 has 14 amino acids. The V end was cut by 5 bases, the J end by 3 bases, with 14 bases between. The CDR3: CAISPRDLSYEQYF. The CDR3 DNA reads TGTGCCATCAGTCCCCGGGACCTCAGCTACGAGCAGTACTTC.

The genes are TRBV5-1 and TRBJ1-2; TRBD1 might be the D (5 bases). Germline CDR1 reads SGHRS; CDR2 reads YFSETQ. The length of the CDR3 is 14 residues. Trimming took off 0 bases at V and 0 bases at J, with 6 bases between the two ends. CDR3: CASSLGGPNYGYTF. The DNA of the CDR3 is TGCGCCAGCAGCTTGGGGGGCCCTAACTATGGCTACACCTTC.

The chain couples TRBV5-4 to TRBJ2-2; possible D gene TRBD1, 6 bases. V shed 5 bases and J shed 0 bases, with 11 bases lying between them. The CDR3 loop spans 15 amino acids. CDR1 and CDR2 from the germline V gene are SGHNT and YYREEE (reference sequence). CDR3 protein: CASSSRGTNTGELFF. The CDR3 region has the DNA TGTGCCAGCAGTAGCAGGGGAACGAACACCGGGGAGCTGTTTTTT.

This clone appeared a single time. The rearrangement links TRBV2 to TRBJ2-1; 10 bases match TRBD2. Germline V gene data show CDR1 as SNHLY and CDR2 as FYNNEI. The CDR3 runs 15 residues. The V gene end was trimmed by 4 bases and the J gene end by 4 bases; junction bases not matched to a gene: 4. The CDR3 DNA sequence: TGTGCCAGCAGTGGTAAGCGGGAGGGGTACAATGAGCAGTTCTTC. Its translation is CASSGKREGYNEQFF.

The chain links TRBV7-2 to TRBJ2-1; tentative D call: TRBD2 (5 bases). This CDR3 spans 15 amino acids. Germline loops: CDR1 SGHTA, CDR2 FQGNSA. V was cut by 1 base and J by 0 bases, with 7 bases left in between. The CDR3 spells CASSLGESSYNEQFF. The CDR3 DNA sequence: TGTGCCAGCAGCTTAGGGGAGAGCTCCTACAATGAGCAGTTCTTC.

The genes are TRBV24-1 and TRBJ2-3; unclear D gene. This CDR3 is built from 12 residues. The V end lost 9 bases, the J end lost 11 bases, and 17 bases lay between the germline ends. CDR1 KGHDR and CDR2 SFDVKD come from the germline V gene. The CDR3 sequence is CATAGFEGVQYF. The CDR3 DNA sequence: TGTGCCACCGCCGGATTTGAAGGAGTGCAGTATTTT.

This clone is classed as medium-sized. As DNA, the CDR3 is TGTGCCTGGAGTGACCCAGGACAGGGTGACACCGGGGAGCTGTTTTTT. As protein: CAWSDPGQGDTGELFF. The chain links TRBV30 to TRBJ2-2; TRBD1 aligns across 8 bases. Germline V gene data show CDR1 as GTSNPN and CDR2 as SVGIG (reference sequence). The CDR3 loop spans 16 amino acids. V lost 1 base and J lost 3; bases outside the gene matches: 7.

V is TRBV2 and J is TRBJ1-5; possibly TRBD1 for D (5 bases). V lost 4 bases and J lost 5, with 9 bases in between. CDR1 and CDR2 (germline): SNHLY, FYNNEI. This CDR3 region has 13 residues. CDR3 DNA sequence: TGTGCCAGCAGTGCTACAGGATATCAGCCCCAGCATTTT. Its protein is CASSATGYQPQHF.

The rearrangement uses TRBV29-1 and TRBJ2-1; TRBD1 aligns across 8 bases. Germline V gene data show CDR1 as SQVTM and CDR2 as ANQGSEA. The CDR3 length is 14 residues. V shed 3 bases and J 9 bases; nucleotides not matched to a gene: 10. CDR3 region: CSVDSTGGWSEQFF. CDR3 nucleotide sequence: TGCAGCGTTGATAGCACAGGGGGATGGAGTGAGCAGTTCTTC.

This clone has just one count. The chain recombines TRBV3-1 (or the pseudogene TRBV3-2) with TRBJ2-1; 13 nucleotides align to TRBD2. CDR1 is LGHDT and CDR2 is YNNKEL in the germline V gene (reference sequence). The CDR3 is 17 amino acids. V lost 3 bases, J lost 7 bases, and 9 bases stayed unmatched. The CDR3 reads CASSQQLAGGPWNEQFF. Here the CDR3 DNA reads TGTGCCAGCAGCCAGCAACTAGCGGGAGGGCCTTGGAATGAGCAGTTCTTC.

The chain couples TRBV7-9 to TRBJ2-3; D not certain. Trimming removed 7 bases at V and 0 bases at J, with 11 bases between. CDR1 SEHNR and CDR2 FQNEAQ come from the germline V gene (reference sequence). This CDR3 is built from 14 residues. CDR3 sequence reads: CASTMGRSTDTQYF. In DNA form, the CDR3 reads TGTGCCAGCACCATGGGTCGGAGCACAGATACGCAGTATTTT.

CDR3 sequence: CAWNPDSGIETQYF. The CDR3, as DNA: TGTGCCTGGAATCCGGACAGCGGGATTGAGACCCAGTACTTC. The gene calls are TRBV30 and TRBJ2-5; the D gene is possibly TRBD2 (7 bases). This CDR3 comprises 14 residues. V was cut by 4 bases and J by 5 bases, with 17 bases left in between. Germline CDR1 is GTSNPN and CDR2 is SVGIG (reference sequence).

The chain employs TRBV5-1 and TRBJ2-2, with D perhaps being TRBD1 or TRBD2 (7 bases each). Germline assignment: CDR1 SGHRS and CDR2 YFSETQ. The CDR3 covers 24 residues. V lost 2 bases and J 3 bases, leaving 38 bases between the germline ends. CDR3 amino acids: CASSFRSGTDHTPSVGGYTGELFF. In DNA form, the CDR3 reads TGCGCCAGCAGCTTCCGGTCCGGGACAGACCATACACCGAGCGTGGGAGGGTACACCGGGGAGCTGTTTTTT.

The chain joins TRBV9 to TRBJ2-2; no clear D. The CDR3 loop spans 14 amino acids. CDR1 and CDR2 from the germline V gene are SGDLS and YYNGEE. V lost 3 bases, J lost 1 base, and 7 bases lay in between. DNA of the CDR3: TGTGCCAGCAGCGACCGAGGGAACACCGGGGAGCTGTTTTTT. Translation: CASSDRGNTGELFF.

The gene calls are TRBV7-9 and TRBJ1-1, with D possibly TRBD1 on 5 matching bases. From germline, CDR1 is SEHNR and CDR2 FQNEAQ (reference sequence). V lost 0 bases, J lost 5 bases, and 7 bases lay in between. The CDR3 spans 13 residues. CDR3 sequence (DNA): TGTGCCAGCAGCTTAGCGGGGCAGACTGAAGCTTTCTTT. Protein: CASSLAGQTEAFF.

The chain links TRBV2 to TRBJ2-1, with 13 positions matching TRBD2. The CDR3 spans 14 residues. Germline CDR1 and CDR2: SNHLY and FYNNEI. V lost 8 bases, J lost 7 bases, and 5 bases stayed unmatched. Here the CDR3 reads CASRTSGSRNEQFF. The CDR3 DNA reads TGTGCCAGCCGGACTAGCGGGAGTCGTAATGAGCAGTTCTTC.

The genes are TRBV2 and TRBJ2-5; D may match TRBD1 or TRBD2 (6 bases each). The germline V and J ends were trimmed by 7 bases and 5 bases, with 11 bases remaining between them. This CDR3 region has 12 residues. CDR1 and CDR2 from the germline V gene are SNHLY and FYNNEI. CDR3 in DNA: TGTGCCAGCATCGGGGGCGTTGAGACCCAGTACTTC. Translating gives CASIGGVETQYF.

This clone was seen only a few times. The chain couples TRBV29-1 to TRBJ1-1, with D unclear. V lost 4 bases and J 8 bases, leaving 14 bases between the germline ends. The germline CDR1 and CDR2 sequences are SQVTM and ANQGSEA. CDR3 length equals 12 residues. The CDR3 loop reads CSVVYPSPEAFF. The CDR3 region has the DNA TGCAGCGTTGTATATCCTAGCCCCGAAGCTTTCTTT.

V is TRBV19 and J is TRBJ1-1, with unresolved D. CDR3 size: 13 residues. V was trimmed by 9 bases and J by 0 bases, leaving 11 bases between them. Germline CDR1 LNHDA, CDR2 SQIVND (reference sequence). Here the CDR3 reads CASSRRMNTEAFF. CDR3 DNA sequence: TGTGCCAGCTCCAGGAGAATGAACACTGAAGCTTTCTTT.

The chain links TRBV11-2 to TRBJ2-3; D call uncertain. Trimming took off 0 bases at V and 0 bases at J, with 10 bases between the two ends. The CDR3 sequence is 16 residues long. Germline loops: CDR1 SGHAT, CDR2 FQNNGV. CDR3 nucleotide sequence: TGTGCCAGCAGCTTAGATTTAGGGATAAGCACAGATACGCAGTATTTT. This encodes CASSLDLGISTDTQYF.

This clone was seen a handful of times. The genes are TRBV6-2 or TRBV6-3 and TRBJ2-7; weak D call: TRBD2 (6 bases). V was clipped by 0 bases and J by 4 bases, with 13 bases between them. The CDR3 consists of 15 residues. Germline V CDR1 and CDR2: MNHEY, SVGEGT. CDR3 nucleotides: TGTGCCAGCAGTTACTCGAGGGACTGGAGATACGAGCAGTACTTC. It codes for CASSYSRDWRYEQYF.

The chain uses TRBV5-1 and TRBJ2-6; possibly TRBD1 for D (5 bases). CDR3 length: 18 residues. Germline CDR1 is SGHRS and CDR2 is YFSETQ. Between the trimmed V and J ends, which lost 4 bases and 0 bases, there was a span of 17 bases. CDR3 sequence: CASSTTGTWSSGANVLTF. CDR3 DNA: TGCGCCAGCAGCACCACAGGTACCTGGAGCTCTGGGGCCAACGTCCTGACTTTC.

The chain couples TRBV24-1 to TRBJ2-3; D gene ambiguous. This CDR3 is built from 13 residues. V lost 4 bases to trimming and J lost 3 bases, with 7 bases between them. CDR1 KGHDR and CDR2 SFDVKD come from the germline V gene. CDR3 nucleotides: TGTGCCACCAGTGAATCTAGGACAGATACGCAGTATTTT. This codes for CATSESRTDTQYF.

This sequence joins TRBV18 and TRBJ1-5, with TRBD1 matching over 10 bases. Germline V gene sequence: CDR1 KGHSH, CDR2 LQKENI. The CDR3 is 17 amino acids. J was trimmed by 2 bases and V by 1 base; bases with no gene match: 5. CDR3 bases: TGTGCCAGCTCACCACAAGACAGGGGGCCCGGCAATCAGCCCCAGCATTTT. Encoded protein: CASSPQDRGPGNQPQHF.

This rearrangement joins TRBV6-2 or TRBV6-3 to TRBJ2-4, with TRBD2 matching 7 bases. Trimming removed 2 bases from V and 7 bases from J; junction bases left unmatched: 5. The CDR3 covers 14 residues. CDR1 MNHEY and CDR2 SVGEGT come from the germline V gene. CDR3 residues: CASSYGREKNIQYF. CDR3 DNA sequence: TGTGCCAGCAGTTACGGGCGGGAGAAGAACATTCAGTACTTC.

V is TRBV18 and J is TRBJ2-7, with D perhaps matching TRBD2 (5 bases). The CDR3 is 17 residues long. V was shortened by 3 bases and J by 5 bases, with 23 bases between the two germline ends. The germline gives CDR1 KGHSH, CDR2 LQKENI. The CDR3 spells CASSPFGGGSASNEQYF. Written as DNA, the CDR3 is TGTGCCAGCTCACCTTTTGGTGGTGGGAGTGCCTCAAACGAGCAGTACTTC.

In nucleotides, the CDR3 is TGTGCCAGCTCACCGGAACAGGATCAGCCCCAGCATTTT. The encoded protein is CASSPEQDQPQHF. The J gene is TRBJ1-5, the V gene TRBV18, with a weak D call TRBD1 (5 bases). Germline assignment: CDR1 KGHSH and CDR2 LQKENI. V lost 3 bases to trimming and J lost 5 bases, with 8 bases between them. This CDR3 is 13 amino acids long.